These T cell receptor beta chains were read from a single sample in a study of metastatic and nonmetastatic thyroid tumors. MiXCR reprocessed the PCR reads for TCRdb. The sample records about 16,000 clones, about 27% being singletons. What was sequenced was tumor tissue. All receptors come from a female donor with papillary thyroid cancer or a benign thyroid nodule (not recorded which). Some clones in this sample may be carry-over from other donors' samples. CDR3s include the opening cysteine and the closing phenylalanine or tryptophan. A D gene is named only where the DNA matches it firmly. Size values are once, few and many counts, or a class for expanded clones, and some rows have none.

V	size	J	D	DNA	CDR3
TRBV6-1	few	TRBJ2-7	TRBD2	TGTGCCAGCAGTGCTAGCGGGGATAGCTCCTACGAGCAGTACTTC	CASSASGDSSYEQYF
TRBV24-1	medium-sized	TRBJ2-3	TRBD2	TGTGCCACCAGTGATAAGCGGGAGGGATTCACAGATACGCAGTATTTT	CATSDKREGFTDTQYF
TRBV6-6	many	TRBJ1-5	TRBD1	TGTGCCAGCAGTTCCGGGACAGGGGCCCAGCGTTTCAATCAGCCCCAGCATTTT	CASSSGTGAQRFNQPQHF
TRBV6-2/TRBV6-3	few	TRBJ2-2	-	TGTGCCAGCAGTCGATTATCGGGAGTAAGGACCGGGGAGCTGTTTTTT	CASSRLSGVRTGELFF
TRBV5-5	-	TRBJ1-2	-	TGTGCCAGCAGCTTAGGAGTAAACCCAAACTATGGCTACACCTTC	CASSLGVNPNYGYTF
TRBV28	few	TRBJ2-7	-	TGTGCCAGCAGTAGAAGTGGGTTACCCTACGAGCAGTACTTC	CASSRSGLPYEQYF
TRBV3-1	-	TRBJ2-2	TRBD2	TGTGCCAGCAGCCACGGGACTAGCGGCACCGGGGAGCTGTTTTTT	CASSHGTSGTGELFF
TRBV30	many	TRBJ2-5	-	TGTGCCTGGAGTCCCGGGGATAGCGCGCAAGAGACCCAGTACTTC	CAWSPGDSAQETQYF
TRBV6-1	-	TRBJ1-2	TRBD1	TGTGCCAGCAGTGAAACCTGGACAGGGGACGGCTACACCTTC	CASSETWTGDGYTF
TRBV5-1	-	TRBJ2-1	-	TGCGCCAGCAGCTTGGGTAGCGGAGGGTCCTTGAGCTCCTACAATGAGCAGTTCTTC	CASSLGSGGSLSSYNEQFF
TRBV5-1	medium-sized	TRBJ2-1	TRBD1	TGCGCCAGCAGCTTTGGACAGGGTAATGAGCAGTTCTTC	CASSFGQGNEQFF
TRBV6-4	-	TRBJ2-7	TRBD2	TGTGCCAGCAGTGAGTCGGCGGGAGAGGGCTACGAGCAGTACTTC	CASSESAGEGYEQYF
TRBV20-1	-	TRBJ2-1	-	TGCAGTGCTAGAGATCGGGACGTGTACAATGAGCGGTTCTTC	CSARDRDVYNERFF
TRBV6-2/TRBV6-3	few	TRBJ2-7	TRBD1	TGTGCCAGCAGTCGGGACAGGGACTACGAGCAGTACTTC	CASSRDRDYEQYF
TRBV7-9	-	TRBJ1-1	-	TGTGCCAGCAGCTTATCTGGGGGGTCACCTGAAGCTTTCTTT	CASSLSGGSPEAFF
TRBV19	few	TRBJ1-1	TRBD1	TGTGCCAGTCGTGCGGGACAGGGAGTCGCTGAAGCTTTCTTT	CASRAGQGVAEAFF
TRBV20-1	many	TRBJ1-5	-	TGCAGTGCGCCCAATGAGAGGACCCACGGGCCCCAGCATTTT	CSAPNERTHGPQHF
TRBV25-1	many	TRBJ2-5	-	TGTGCCAGCAGTGAACCTGACTCGCCAGGGGAGACCCAGTACTTC	CASSEPDSPGETQYF
TRBV18	once	TRBJ1-5	-	TGTGCCAGCTCACCAAGGACCGCTGAAAATCAGCCCCAGCATTTT	CASSPRTAENQPQHF
TRBV2	medium-sized	TRBJ1-6	-	TGTGCCAGCAGACTCGGTCCTTATAATTCACCCCTCCACTTT	CASRLGPYNSPLHF
TRBV20-1	few	TRBJ2-4	-	TGCAGTGCCATGTCTGGCGGGAACGCCAAAAACATTCAGTACTTC	CSAMSGGNAKNIQYF
TRBV5-1	few	TRBJ1-5	TRBD1	TGCGCCAGCAGCCCGGGACAGGGTCTGGATCAGCCCCAGCATTTT	CASSPGQGLDQPQHF
TRBV4-2	many	TRBJ2-1	TRBD2	TGTGCCAGCAGCCAACCGGGACTAGCGGGAGATATTGAGCAGTTCTTC	CASSQPGLAGDIEQFF
TRBV30	few	TRBJ1-6	-	TGTGCCTGGAGTGGACCTGCCCAGGGCTCGTATAATTCACCCCTCCACTTT	CAWSGPAQGSYNSPLHF
TRBV4-3	-	TRBJ1-2	-	TGCGCCAGTAGCCAAGATGTTGGACAGAAAAACTATGGCTACACCTTC	CASSQDVGQKNYGYTF
TRBV5-8	many	TRBJ2-7	-	TGTGCCAGCAGCTTAAGCTCCGCTAGGAACGAGCAGTACTTC	CASSLSSARNEQYF
TRBV27	many	TRBJ2-1	-	TGTGCCAGCAGTTTTCGGGAGAACAATGAGCAGTTCTTC	CASSFRENNEQFF
TRBV5-6	-	TRBJ2-7	TRBD2	TGTGCCAGCAGCTTGACCCAGACTAGCGGCTTGTACGAGCAGTACTTC	CASSLTQTSGLYEQYF
TRBV4-1	-	TRBJ2-5	-	TGCGCCAGTAGCCAAGTGATGATGCAGGGAAGAGAGACCCAGTACTTC	CASSQVMMQGRETQYF